These 20 T cell receptor beta chains were sequenced from one sample in a study of blood T cell repertoires in COVID-19. Assay used: immunoSEQ multiplex PCR; TCRdb lists only in-frame clones, some missing. The table has around 110,000 clones, roughly 84% seen once. The sample consisted of peripheral blood. The receptors were gathered from a human donor in a cohort sampled during active COVID-19.

The gene calls are TRBV6-2 or TRBV6-3 and TRBJ1-5, with unresolved D. CDR3 length: 14 residues. Germline CDR1 and CDR2: MNHEY and SVGEGT. Trimming removed 0 bases at V and 9 bases at J, with 12 bases between. The CDR3 loop reads CASSYSRGPWPQHF. DNA of the CDR3: TGTGCCAGCAGTTACTCGAGAGGTCCCTGGCCCCAGCATTTT.

This chain connects TRBV28 to TRBJ2-5; possibly TRBD1 for D (5 bases). Germline assignment: CDR1 MDHEN and CDR2 SYDVKM. The CDR3 has 15 residues. Trimming removed 4 bases from V and 5 bases from J, with 17 bases in between. Here the CDR3 reads CASSSPGSPLETQYF. CDR3 nucleotide sequence: TGTGCCAGCAGTTCCCCAGGGTCCCCTCTGGAGACCCAGTACTTC.

V is TRBV29-1 and J is TRBJ2-1; possible D gene TRBD1, 6 bases. The CDR3 has 14 residues. V gave up 8 bases and J gave up 6 bases, with 20 bases separating them. The germline V gene encodes CDR1 SQVTM and CDR2 ANQGSEA. The CDR3 region has the DNA TGCAGCTTTTTGGGGTCGGGACACATCAATGAGCAGTTCTTC. This codes for CSFLGSGHINEQFF.

This clone was seen a handful of times. The rearrangement joins TRBV2 to TRBJ2-1; D gene unclear. Germline CDR1 SNHLY, CDR2 FYNNEI. The CDR3 extends over 18 amino acids. Deletions cut 6 bases from V and 13 bases from J, with 34 bases between. The CDR3 coding sequence is TGTGCCAGCAGCCCTCCTCTATCTAGAATCCCCAATGAGCCCTATCAGTTCTTC. The encoded protein is CASSPPLSRIPNEPYQFF.

The rearrangement links TRBV20-1 to TRBJ2-7; TRBD1 might be the D (5 bases). The CDR3 sequence is 11 residues long. Germline assignment: CDR1 DFQATT and CDR2 SNEGSKA (reference sequence). CDR3 coding DNA: TGCAGGCCAGGGTCCTCCTACGAGCAGTACGTC. Translating gives CRPGSSYEQYV.

The chain uses TRBV7-2 and TRBJ1-2; TRBD1 might be the D (5 bases). Trimming left V 1 base short and J 3 bases short, with 9 bases between. The CDR3 loop spans 14 amino acids. CDR1 and CDR2 from the germline V gene are SGHTA and FQGNSA. The CDR3 nucleotides read TGTGCCAGCAGCTTAGATGGGGGGGACTATGGCTACACCTTC. This gives the protein CASSLDGGDYGYTF.

The chain has TRBV5-6 and TRBJ1-2; D unclear. Germline V lookup: CDR1 SGHDT, CDR2 YYEEEE. This CDR3 region has 13 residues. The V and J ends lost 4 bases and 8 bases respectively, with 15 bases between them. As DNA, the CDR3 is TGTGCCAGCAGCCCGACGACCGGAGGGGGCTACACCTTC. Translating gives CASSPTTGGGYTF.

The gene calls are TRBV2 and TRBJ1-2; weak D call: TRBD1 (6 bases). Deletions cut 4 bases from V and 5 bases from J, with 14 bases between. The length of the CDR3 is 14 residues. Germline CDR1 is SNHLY and CDR2 is FYNNEI. CDR3 DNA sequence: TGTGCCAGCAGTGTAGGCAGGGACAAGTATGGCTACACCTTC. The encoded protein is CASSVGRDKYGYTF.

This clone turned up a few times. Here the CDR3 reads CATGLGAQNSPLHF. The CDR3 nucleotides are TGTGCCACAGGGCTTGGGGCTCAGAATTCACCCCTCCACTTT. The chain carries TRBV5-4 and TRBJ1-6; a possible D gene is TRBD1 (5 bases). Germline V CDR1 and CDR2: SGHNT, YYREEE (reference sequence). Between the trimmed V and J ends, which lost 9 bases and 7 bases, there was a span of 17 bases. The CDR3 extends over 14 amino acids. The variable domain in full, completed from reference TRBV5-4 and TRBJ1-6, reads ETGVTQSPTHLIKTRGQQVTLRCSSQSGHNTVSWYQQALGQGPQFIFQYYREEENGRGNFPPRFSGLQFPNYSSELNVNALELDDSALYLCATGLGAQNSPLHFGNGTRLTVT.

The J gene is TRBJ2-1, the V gene TRBV4-1; D might be TRBD2 (5 bases). V dropped 6 bases and J dropped 6 bases, with 15 bases sitting between them. The germline CDR1 and CDR2 sequences are MGHRA and YSYEKL. The CDR3 consists of 14 residues. The CDR3 nucleotides read TGCGCCAGCAGTCGAACTTCTGCGGGCAATGAGCAGTTCTTC. Translated: CASSRTSAGNEQFF.

The V gene is TRBV6-6, the J gene TRBJ2-7; 10 nucleotides line up with TRBD2. CDR3 length: 15 residues. CDR1 MNHNY and CDR2 SVGAGI come from the germline V gene (reference sequence). V gave up 5 bases and J gave up 0 bases; unmatched junction bases: 4. CDR3 region: CASSATSGDSYEQYF. The CDR3 DNA sequence: TGTGCCAGCAGTGCAACTAGCGGGGACTCCTACGAGCAGTACTTC.

As regards this clone: The junction differs from germline at one of its ends, possibly a read error. For the CDR3, the DNA is TGTGCCAGCAGTCGCCCGGGACAACAAGAGGCCCAGTACTTC. Amino acid sequence: CASSRPGQQEAQYF. This chain links TRBV25-1 with TRBJ2-5, with D possibly being TRBD1 (6 bases). CDR1 and CDR2 (germline): MGHDK, SYGVNS. The CDR3 runs 14 residues. Complete variable domain (other parts from reference TRBV25-1 and TRBJ2-5): EADIYQTPRYLVIGTGKKITLECSQTMGHDKMYWYQQDPGMELHLIHYSYGVNSTEKGDLSSESTVSRIRTEHFPLTLESARPSHTSQYLCASSRPGQQEAQYFGPGTRLLVL.

V and J are TRBV9 and TRBJ2-2, with 10 bases aligning to TRBD2. V lost 3 bases, J lost 8 bases, and 7 bases stayed unmatched. Germline CDR1 and CDR2: SGDLS and YYNGEE. The CDR3 has 15 residues. The CDR3 sequence: CASSGTASGRGELFF. CDR3 coding DNA: TGTGCCAGCAGCGGGACGGCTAGCGGGAGAGGGGAGCTGTTTTTT. Full variable domain (outside the CDR3, taken from reference TRBV9 and TRBJ2-2): DSGVTQTPKHLITATGQRVTLRCSPRSGDLSVYWYQQSLDQGLQFLIQYYNGEERAKGNILERFSAQQFPDLHSELNLSSLELGDSALYFCASSGTASGRGELFFGEGSRLTVL.

This sequence joins TRBV5-1 and TRBJ2-3, with a tentative D call TRBD2 (5 bases). Germline V gene lookup returns CDR1 SGHRS and CDR2 YFSETQ. V lost 4 bases, J lost 2 bases, and 11 bases lay in between. The CDR3 totals 14 residues. The CDR3, as DNA: TGCGCCAGCAGCCTGGACTTTACCACAGATACGCAGTATTTT. Translated: CASSLDFTTDTQYF.

This clone was seen just once. This chain joins TRBV19 and TRBJ2-3, with D tentatively TRBD1 (6 bases). V shed 5 bases and J shed 6 bases, with 12 bases lying between them. The CDR3 runs to 13 residues. From germline, CDR1 is LNHDA and CDR2 SQIVND (reference sequence). CDR3: CASSEQGSDTQYF. Here the CDR3 DNA reads TGTGCCAGTAGTGAACAGGGATCCGATACGCAGTATTTT.

The rearrangement joins TRBV7-2 to TRBJ2-1, with 7 bases aligning to TRBD2. CDR3 size: 15 residues. V lost 5 bases and J lost 6; bases outside the gene matches: 10. The germline V gene encodes CDR1 SGHTA and CDR2 FQGNSA. The CDR3 spells CASSLGEGKFNEQFF. CDR3 in DNA: TGTGCCAGCAGCCTGGGGGAGGGCAAGTTCAATGAGCAGTTCTTC.

The chain is built from TRBV27 and TRBJ1-2; 9 bases align to TRBD1. The V gene end was trimmed by 3 bases and the J gene end by 6 bases; junction bases not matched to a gene: 2. Germline CDR1 is MNHEY and CDR2 is SMNVEV (reference sequence). The CDR3 extends over 13 amino acids. CDR3: CASSFDRGNGYTF. In DNA, the CDR3 is TGTGCCAGCAGTTTCGACAGGGGGAATGGCTACACCTTC.

For the CDR3, the DNA is TGTGCCATCAGTGGGGCTAGCGGGACTACCACAGATACGCAGTATTTT. Translated, it gives CAISGASGTTTDTQYF. The V and J genes are TRBV10-3 and TRBJ2-3; 9 bases agree with TRBD2. The CDR3 runs to 16 residues. Unmatched junction bases numbered 7, after V lost 4 bases and J lost 2 bases. Germline V gene lookup returns CDR1 ENHRY and CDR2 SYGVKD.

This sequence joins TRBV7-9 and TRBJ2-1, with D unclear. The CDR3 extends over 13 amino acids. Trimming removed 1 base at V and 9 bases at J, with 10 bases between. CDR1 and CDR2 from the germline V gene are SEHNR and FQNEAQ (reference sequence). The chain's CDR3 is CASSLESVGEQFF. The CDR3 nucleotides are TGTGCCAGCAGCTTAGAATCGGTTGGTGAGCAGTTCTTC. The whole variable domain, remainder taken from reference TRBV7-9 and TRBJ2-1, is DTGVSQNPRHKITKRGQNVTFRCDPISEHNRLYWYRQTLGQGPEFLTYFQNEAQLEKSRLLSDRFSAERPKGSFSTLEIQRTEQGDSAMYLCASSLESVGEQFFGPGTRLTVL.

This clone showed up just once. The rearrangement links TRBV7-6 to TRBJ2-7, with 7 bases aligning to TRBD2. The trim removed 1 base at V and 5 bases at J, leaving 5 bases unmatched. CDR1 is SGHVS and CDR2 is FNYEAQ in the germline V gene. The CDR3 is 14 amino acids. CDR3 sequence (DNA): TGTGCCAGCAGCTTAGACGGGGGGACCGACGAGCAGTACTTC. This codes for CASSLDGGTDEQYF.